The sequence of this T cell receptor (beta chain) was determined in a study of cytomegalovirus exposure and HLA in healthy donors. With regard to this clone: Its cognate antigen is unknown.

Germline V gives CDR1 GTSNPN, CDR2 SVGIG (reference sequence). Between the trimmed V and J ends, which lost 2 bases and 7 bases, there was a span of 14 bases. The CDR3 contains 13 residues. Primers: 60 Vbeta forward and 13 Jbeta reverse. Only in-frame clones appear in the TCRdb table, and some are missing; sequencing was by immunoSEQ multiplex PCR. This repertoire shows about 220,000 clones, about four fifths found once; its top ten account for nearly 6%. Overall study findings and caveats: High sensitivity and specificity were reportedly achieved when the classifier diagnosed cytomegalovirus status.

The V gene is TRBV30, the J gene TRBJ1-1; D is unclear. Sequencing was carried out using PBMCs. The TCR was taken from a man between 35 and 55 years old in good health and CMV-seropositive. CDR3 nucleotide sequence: TGTGCCTGGAGTAGATCGGGTCGGTTTGAAGCTTTCTTT. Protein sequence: CAWSRSGRFEAFF.